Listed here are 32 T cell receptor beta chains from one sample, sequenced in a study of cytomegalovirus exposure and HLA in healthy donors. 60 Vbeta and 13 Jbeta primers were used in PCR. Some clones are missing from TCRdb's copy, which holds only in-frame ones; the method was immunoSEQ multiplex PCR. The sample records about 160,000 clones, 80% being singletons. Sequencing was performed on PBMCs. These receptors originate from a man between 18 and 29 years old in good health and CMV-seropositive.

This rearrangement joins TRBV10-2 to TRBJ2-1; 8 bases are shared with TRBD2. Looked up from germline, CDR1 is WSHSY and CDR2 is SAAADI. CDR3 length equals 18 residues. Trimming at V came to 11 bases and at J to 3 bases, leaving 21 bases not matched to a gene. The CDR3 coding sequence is TGCGCCGGGAGTTCTAGCGGGCTTGATCTTTTAGGCTACAATGAGCAGTTCTTC. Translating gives CAGSSSGLDLLGYNEQFF.

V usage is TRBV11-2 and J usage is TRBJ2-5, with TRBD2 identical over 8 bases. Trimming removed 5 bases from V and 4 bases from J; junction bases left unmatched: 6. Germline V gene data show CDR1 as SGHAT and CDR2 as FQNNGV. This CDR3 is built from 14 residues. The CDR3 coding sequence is TGTGCCAGCAGCACCACGGGGGGGCGAGAGACCCAGTACTTC. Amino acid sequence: CASSTTGGRETQYF.

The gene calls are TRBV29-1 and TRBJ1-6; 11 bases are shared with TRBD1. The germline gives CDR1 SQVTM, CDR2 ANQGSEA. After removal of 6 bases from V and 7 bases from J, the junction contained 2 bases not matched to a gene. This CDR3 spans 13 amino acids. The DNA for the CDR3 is TGCAGCGTGGGGACAGGGGGGAATTCACCCCTCCACTTT. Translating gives CSVGTGGNSPLHF.

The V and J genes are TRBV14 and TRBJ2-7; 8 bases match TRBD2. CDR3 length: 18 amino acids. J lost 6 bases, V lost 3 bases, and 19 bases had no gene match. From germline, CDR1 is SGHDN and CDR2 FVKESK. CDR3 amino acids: CASSQLGSGARALREQYF. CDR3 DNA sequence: TGTGCCAGCAGCCAGCTTGGTAGCGGGGCGAGGGCCCTACGCGAGCAGTACTTC. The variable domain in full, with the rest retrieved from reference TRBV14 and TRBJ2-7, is EAGVTQFPSHSVIEKGQTVTLRCDPISGHDNLYWYRRVMGKEIKFLLHFVKESKQDESGMPNNRFLAERTGGTYSTLKVQPAELEDSGVYFCASSQLGSGARALREQYFGPGTRLTVT.

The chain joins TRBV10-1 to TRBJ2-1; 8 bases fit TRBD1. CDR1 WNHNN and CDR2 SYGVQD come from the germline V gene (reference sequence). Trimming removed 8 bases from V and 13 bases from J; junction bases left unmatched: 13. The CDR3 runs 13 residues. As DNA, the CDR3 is TGCGCCAGCCAAGCAGGACAGGGTGGGTTTCAGTTCTTC. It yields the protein CASQAGQGGFQFF.

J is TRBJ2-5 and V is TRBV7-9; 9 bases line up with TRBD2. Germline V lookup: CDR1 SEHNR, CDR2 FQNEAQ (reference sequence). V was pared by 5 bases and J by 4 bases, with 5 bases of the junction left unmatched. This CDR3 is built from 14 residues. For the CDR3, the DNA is TGTGCCAGCAGCATTAGTAGCGGGAGAGAGACCCAGTACTTC. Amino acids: CASSISSGRETQYF.

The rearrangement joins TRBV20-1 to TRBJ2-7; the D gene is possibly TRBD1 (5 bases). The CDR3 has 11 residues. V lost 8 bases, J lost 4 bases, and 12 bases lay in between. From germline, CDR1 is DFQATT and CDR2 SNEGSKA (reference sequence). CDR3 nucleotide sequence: TGCAGTCCGAACCAGGGTTACGAGCAGTACTTC. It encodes CSPNQGYEQYF.

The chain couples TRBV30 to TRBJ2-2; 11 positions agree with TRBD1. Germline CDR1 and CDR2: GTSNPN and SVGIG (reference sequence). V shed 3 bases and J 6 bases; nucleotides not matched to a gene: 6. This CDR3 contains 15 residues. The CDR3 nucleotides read TGTGCCTGGAGCCGGGACAGGGGGGACGCCGGGGAGCTGTTTTTT. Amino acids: CAWSRDRGDAGELFF.

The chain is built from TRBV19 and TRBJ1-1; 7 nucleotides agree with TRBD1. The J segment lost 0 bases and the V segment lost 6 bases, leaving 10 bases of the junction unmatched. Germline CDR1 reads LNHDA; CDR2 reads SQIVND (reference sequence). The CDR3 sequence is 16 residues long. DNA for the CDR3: TGTGCCAGTAGAGCAGGGGGTTCGGTATTGAACACTGAAGCTTTCTTT. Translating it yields CASRAGGSVLNTEAFF.

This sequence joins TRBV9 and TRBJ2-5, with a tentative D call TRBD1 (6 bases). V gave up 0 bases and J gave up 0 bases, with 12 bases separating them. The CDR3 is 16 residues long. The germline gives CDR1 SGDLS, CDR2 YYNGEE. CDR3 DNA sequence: TGTGCCAGCAGCGTAGGTACAGGGATGTACCAAGAGACCCAGTACTTC. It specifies CASSVGTGMYQETQYF.

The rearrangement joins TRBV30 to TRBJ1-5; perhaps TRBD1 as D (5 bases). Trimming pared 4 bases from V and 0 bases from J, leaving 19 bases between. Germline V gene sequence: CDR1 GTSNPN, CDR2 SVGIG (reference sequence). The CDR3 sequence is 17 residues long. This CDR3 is CAWTLQDGPYSNQPQHF. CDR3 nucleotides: TGTGCCTGGACCCTACAGGACGGACCCTATAGCAATCAGCCCCAGCATTTT.

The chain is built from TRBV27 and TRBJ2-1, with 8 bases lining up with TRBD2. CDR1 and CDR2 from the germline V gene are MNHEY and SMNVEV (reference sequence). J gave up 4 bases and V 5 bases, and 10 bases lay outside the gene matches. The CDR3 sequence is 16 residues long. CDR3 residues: CASSPKGLVRYNEQFF. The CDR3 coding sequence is TGTGCCAGCAGTCCAAAGGGACTAGTACGTTACAATGAGCAGTTCTTC.

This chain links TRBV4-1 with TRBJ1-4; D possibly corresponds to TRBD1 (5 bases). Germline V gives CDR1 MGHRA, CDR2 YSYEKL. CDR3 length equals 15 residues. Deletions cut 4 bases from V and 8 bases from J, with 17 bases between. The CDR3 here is CASSPRHQGWEKLFF. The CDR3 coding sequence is TGCGCCAGCAGCCCAAGACATCAGGGATGGGAAAAACTGTTTTTT.

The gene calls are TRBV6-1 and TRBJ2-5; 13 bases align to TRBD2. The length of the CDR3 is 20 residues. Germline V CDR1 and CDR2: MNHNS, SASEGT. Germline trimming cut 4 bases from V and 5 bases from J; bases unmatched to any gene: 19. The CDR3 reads CASSGGRPWTSGSLWETQYF. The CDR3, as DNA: TGTGCCAGCAGTGGAGGGCGTCCTTGGACTAGCGGGAGTTTGTGGGAGACCCAGTACTTC.

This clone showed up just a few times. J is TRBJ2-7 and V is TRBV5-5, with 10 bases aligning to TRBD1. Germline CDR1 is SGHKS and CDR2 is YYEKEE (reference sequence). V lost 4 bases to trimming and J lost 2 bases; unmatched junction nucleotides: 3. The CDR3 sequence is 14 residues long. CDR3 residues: CASSRTGGAYEQYF. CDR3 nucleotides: TGTGCCAGCAGCAGGACAGGGGGGGCCTACGAGCAGTACTTC.

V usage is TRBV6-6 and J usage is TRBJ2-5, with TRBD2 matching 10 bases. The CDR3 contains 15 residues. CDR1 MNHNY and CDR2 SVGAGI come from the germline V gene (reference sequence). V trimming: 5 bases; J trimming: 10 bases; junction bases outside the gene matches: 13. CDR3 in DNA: TGTGCCAGCAGTACATATCGGACTAGCGGCTCCGGCCAGTACTTC. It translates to CASSTYRTSGSGQYF.

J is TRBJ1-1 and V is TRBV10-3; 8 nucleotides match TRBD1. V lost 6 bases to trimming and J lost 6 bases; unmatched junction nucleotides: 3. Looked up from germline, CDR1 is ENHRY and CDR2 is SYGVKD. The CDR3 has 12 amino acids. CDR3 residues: CAIRDRESEAFF. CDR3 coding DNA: TGTGCCATCAGGGACAGGGAGTCTGAAGCTTTCTTT.

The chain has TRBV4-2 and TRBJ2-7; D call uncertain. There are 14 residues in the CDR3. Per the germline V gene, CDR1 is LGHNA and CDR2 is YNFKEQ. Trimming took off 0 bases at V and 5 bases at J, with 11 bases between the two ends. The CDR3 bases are TGTGCCAGCAGCCAAGAACCAGATGCAAACGAGCAGTACTTC. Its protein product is CASSQEPDANEQYF.

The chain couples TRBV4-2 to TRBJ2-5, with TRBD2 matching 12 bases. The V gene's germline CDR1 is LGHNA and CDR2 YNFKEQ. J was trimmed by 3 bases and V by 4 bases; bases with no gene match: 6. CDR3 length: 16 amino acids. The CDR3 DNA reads TGTGCCAGCAGCCGAAGGAGACTAGCGGGAGAAGAGACCCAGTACTTC. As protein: CASSRRRLAGEETQYF.

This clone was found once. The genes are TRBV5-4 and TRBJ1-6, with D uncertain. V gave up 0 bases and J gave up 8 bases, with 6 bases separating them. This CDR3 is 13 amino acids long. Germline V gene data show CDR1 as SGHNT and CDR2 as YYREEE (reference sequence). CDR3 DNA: TGTGCCAGCAGCTTGGCCGGTGATTCACCCCTCCACTTT. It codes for CASSLAGDSPLHF.

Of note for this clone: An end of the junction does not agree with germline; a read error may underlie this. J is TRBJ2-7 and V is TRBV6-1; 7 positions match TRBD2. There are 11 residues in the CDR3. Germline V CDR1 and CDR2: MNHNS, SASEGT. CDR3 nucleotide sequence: TGTGCCAGCACGGCTAGCGGTGTGCGGGACTTC. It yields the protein CASTASGVRDF.

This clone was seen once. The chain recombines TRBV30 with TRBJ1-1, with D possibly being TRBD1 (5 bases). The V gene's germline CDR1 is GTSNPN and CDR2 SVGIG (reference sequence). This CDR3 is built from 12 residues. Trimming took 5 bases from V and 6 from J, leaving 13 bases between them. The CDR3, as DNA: TGTGCCTGGGACCGGGGGGGAGCTGAAGCTTTCTTT. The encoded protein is CAWDRGGAEAFF.

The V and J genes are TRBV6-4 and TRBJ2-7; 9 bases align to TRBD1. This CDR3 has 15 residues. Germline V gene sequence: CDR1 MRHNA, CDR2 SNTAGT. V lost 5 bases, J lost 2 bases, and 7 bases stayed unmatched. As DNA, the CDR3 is TGTGCCAGCAGTCTTTTCGGGACAGGGCCCTACGAGCAGTACTTC. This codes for CASSLFGTGPYEQYF.

CDR3 region: CASSGSDRRTSSYNEQFF. The CDR3 DNA follows: TGTGCCAGCAGCGGGTCGGACAGACGGACAAGCTCCTACAATGAGCAGTTCTTC. The V gene is TRBV7-2, the J gene TRBJ2-1; D may be TRBD1 (6 bases). The germline V gene encodes CDR1 SGHTA and CDR2 FQGNSA. V lost 5 bases and J 0 bases, leaving 20 bases between the germline ends. There are 18 residues in the CDR3.

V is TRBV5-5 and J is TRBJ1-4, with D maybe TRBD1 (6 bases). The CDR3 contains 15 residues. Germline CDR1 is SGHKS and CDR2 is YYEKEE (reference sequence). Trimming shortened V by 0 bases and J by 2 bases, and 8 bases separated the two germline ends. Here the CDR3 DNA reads TGTGCCAGCAGCTTGGTACAGGGCACTAATGAAAAACTGTTTTTT. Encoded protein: CASSLVQGTNEKLFF.

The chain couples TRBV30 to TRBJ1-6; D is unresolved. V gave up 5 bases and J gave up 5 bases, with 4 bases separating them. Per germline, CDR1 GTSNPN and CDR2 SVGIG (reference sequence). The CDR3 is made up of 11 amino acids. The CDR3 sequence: CAWLNNSPLHF. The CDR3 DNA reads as TGTGCCTGGCTTAATAATTCACCCCTCCACTTT.

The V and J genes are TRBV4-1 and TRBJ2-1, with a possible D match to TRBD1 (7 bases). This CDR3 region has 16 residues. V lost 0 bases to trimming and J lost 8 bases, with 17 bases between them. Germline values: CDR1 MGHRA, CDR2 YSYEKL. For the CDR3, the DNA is TGCGCCAGCAGCCAAGAGGGCAGGGGGGACATTGATGAGCAGTTCTTC. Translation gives CASSQEGRGDIDEQFF.

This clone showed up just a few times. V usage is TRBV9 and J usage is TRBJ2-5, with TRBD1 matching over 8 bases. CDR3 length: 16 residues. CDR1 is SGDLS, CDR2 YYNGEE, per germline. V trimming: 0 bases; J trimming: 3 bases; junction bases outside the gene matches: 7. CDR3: CASSVVGLDREETQYF. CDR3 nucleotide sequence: TGTGCCAGCAGCGTAGTAGGCTTGGACAGGGAAGAGACCCAGTACTTC.

CDR3 sequence: CAYRQGAGRGGYTF. The CDR3 DNA reads TGTGCCTACCGACAGGGGGCAGGTCGTGGTGGCTACACCTTC. This chain uses TRBV30 with TRBJ1-2, with 10 positions matching TRBD1. The CDR3 is 14 residues long. Germline V gene sequence: CDR1 GTSNPN, CDR2 SVGIG (reference sequence). J gave up 7 bases and V 7 bases, and 12 bases lay outside the gene matches.

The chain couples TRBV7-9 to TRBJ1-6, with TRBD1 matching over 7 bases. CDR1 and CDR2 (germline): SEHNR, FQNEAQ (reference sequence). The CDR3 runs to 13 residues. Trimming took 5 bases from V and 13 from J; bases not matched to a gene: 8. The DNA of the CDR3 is TGTGCCAGCAGCACGACAGGGCCAATGCCCCTCCACTTT. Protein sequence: CASSTTGPMPLHF.

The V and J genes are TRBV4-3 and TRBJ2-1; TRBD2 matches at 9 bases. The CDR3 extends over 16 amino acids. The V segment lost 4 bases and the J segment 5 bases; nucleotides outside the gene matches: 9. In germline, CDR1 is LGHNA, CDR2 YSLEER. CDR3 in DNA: TGCGCCAGCAGCCGGGGGAGGGGCGGGGGGGACAATGAGCAGTTCTTC. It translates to CASSRGRGGGDNEQFF.

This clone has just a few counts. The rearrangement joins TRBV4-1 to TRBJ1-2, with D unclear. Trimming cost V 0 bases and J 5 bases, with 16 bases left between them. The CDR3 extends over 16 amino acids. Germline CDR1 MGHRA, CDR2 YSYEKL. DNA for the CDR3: TGCGCCAGCAGCCAAGATCTGCCGGGGTTGGGGTATGGCTACACCTTC. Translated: CASSQDLPGLGYGYTF.